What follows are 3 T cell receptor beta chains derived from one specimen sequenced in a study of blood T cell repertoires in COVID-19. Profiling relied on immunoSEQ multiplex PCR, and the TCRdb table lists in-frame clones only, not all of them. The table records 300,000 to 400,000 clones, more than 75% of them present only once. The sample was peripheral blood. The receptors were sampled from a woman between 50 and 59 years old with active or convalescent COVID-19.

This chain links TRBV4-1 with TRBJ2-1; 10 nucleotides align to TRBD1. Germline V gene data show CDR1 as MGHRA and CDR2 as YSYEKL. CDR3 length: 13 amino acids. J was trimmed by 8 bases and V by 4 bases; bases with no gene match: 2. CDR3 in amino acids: CASSRDRGYEQFF. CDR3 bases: TGCGCCAGCAGCCGGGACAGGGGCTATGAGCAGTTCTTC.

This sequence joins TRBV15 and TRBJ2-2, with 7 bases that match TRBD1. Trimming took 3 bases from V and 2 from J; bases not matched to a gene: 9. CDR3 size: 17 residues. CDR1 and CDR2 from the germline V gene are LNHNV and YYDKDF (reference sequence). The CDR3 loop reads CATSRAITGANTGELFF. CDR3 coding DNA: TGTGCCACCAGCAGGGCTATTACAGGGGCCAACACCGGGGAGCTGTTTTTT.

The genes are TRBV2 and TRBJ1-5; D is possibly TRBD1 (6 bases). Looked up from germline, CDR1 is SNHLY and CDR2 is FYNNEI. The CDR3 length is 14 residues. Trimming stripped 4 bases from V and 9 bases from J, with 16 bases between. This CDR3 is CASSADSPQGPQHF. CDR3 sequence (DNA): TGTGCCAGCAGTGCGGACAGCCCACAAGGGCCCCAGCATTTT.